This TCR beta chain originates from a study of neurological immune-mediated disorders. Overall study context: There were around 34 multiple sclerosis patients; around 31 were relapsing-remitting and 3 were secondary progressive.

TCRdb redid the calling of the 5' RACE reads with MiXCR, one entry per CDR3 protein. The sample yields tens of thousands of distinct CDR3 sequences, more than 5% seen once. As for time point: longitudinal time-point 2. This clonotype has a count of ten or more. This TCR derives from a woman aged 55-75 years with multiple sclerosis. Sample: PBMCs.

The CDR3 DNA is TGTGCCAGCAGCTCGGGACTGACCTCCATCTACGAGCAGTACTTC. Its translation: CASSSGLTSIYEQYF. The rearrangement links TRBV7-2 to TRBJ2-7; D is possibly TRBD2 (6 bases). The CDR3 spans 15 residues. CDR1 SGHTA and CDR2 FQGNSA come from the germline V gene. Trimming took 4 bases from V and 3 from J, leaving 16 bases between them. The full variable domain, its missing parts supplied by reference TRBV7-2 and TRBJ2-7, is GAGVSQSPSNKVTEKGKDVELRCDPISGHTALYWYRQSLGQGLEFLIYFQGNSAPDKSGLPSDRFSAERTGGSVSTLTIQRTQQEDSAVYLCASSSGLTSIYEQYFGPGTRLTVT.